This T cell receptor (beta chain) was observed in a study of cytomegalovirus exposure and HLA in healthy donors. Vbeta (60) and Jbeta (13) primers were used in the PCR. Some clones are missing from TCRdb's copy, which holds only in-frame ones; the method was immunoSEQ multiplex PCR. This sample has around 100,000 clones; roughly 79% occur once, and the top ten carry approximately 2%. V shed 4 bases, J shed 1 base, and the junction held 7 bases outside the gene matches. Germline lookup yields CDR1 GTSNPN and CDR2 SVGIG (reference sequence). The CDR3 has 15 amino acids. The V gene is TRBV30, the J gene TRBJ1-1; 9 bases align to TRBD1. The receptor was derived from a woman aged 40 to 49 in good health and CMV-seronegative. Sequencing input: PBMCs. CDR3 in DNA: TGTGCCTGGATGGGGACAGGGTGGGGGAACACTGAAGCTTTCTTT. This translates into CAWMGTGWGNTEAFF.